The clone carrying this TCR beta chain was observed many times. V gave up 1 base and J gave up 4 bases; unmatched junction bases: 5. The CDR3 runs to 17 residues. Germline CDR1 reads SGHNT; CDR2 reads YENEEA. This entry is derived from a study of CD8 T cells in ankylosing spondylitis. TCRdb re-analysed the 5' RACE reads in MiXCR, keeping a single row per CDR3 protein. The data show 100,000 to 150,000 distinct CDR3 sequences, over 6.5% seen once. The source is a male donor with ankylosing spondylitis or in good health (not recorded which). Sequenced: blood, either unsorted or a sorted T cell fraction (not recorded which). This chain uses TRBV11-3 with TRBJ2-1; 12 nucleotides align to TRBD2. CDR3 bases: TGTGCCAGCAGCTTAGCTCTAGCGGGGGGGAGATACAATGAGCAGTTCTTC. It yields the protein CASSLALAGGRYNEQFF.